Each of the 26 T cell receptor beta chains below was sequenced from the same sample in a study of blood T cell repertoires in COVID-19. Produced via immunoSEQ multiplex PCR; TCRdb's table is partial and in-frame only. The repertoire holds 150,000 to 200,000 clones, with around 80% as singletons. The sequencing sample was made of PBMCs or T cells enriched from blood (not recorded which). These receptors were collected from a woman aged 45-59 years who had recovered from COVID-19.

This chain links TRBV6-2 or TRBV6-3 with TRBJ2-5, with 11 nucleotides matching TRBD2. This CDR3 spans 15 amino acids. From germline, CDR1 is MNHEY and CDR2 SVGEGT. After removal of 0 bases from V and 4 bases from J, the junction contained 1 base not matched to a gene. The CDR3: CASSYSSGGGETQYF. The CDR3 nucleotides are TGTGCCAGCAGTTACTCTAGCGGGGGGGGAGAGACCCAGTACTTC.

A few counts support this clone. The V gene is TRBV6-5, the J gene TRBJ1-2, with no clear D. The CDR3 has 13 residues. Germline CDR1 and CDR2: MNHEY and SVGAGI. The ends were cut back, 7 bases at V and 4 bases at J, with 13 bases in the middle. The CDR3 spells CASTNRSLYGYTF. CDR3 bases: TGTGCCAGCACCAACCGGTCCCTCTATGGCTACACCTTC.

The chain carries TRBV7-2 and TRBJ2-1; TRBD2 matches at 9 bases. The germline V gene has CDR1 SGHTA and CDR2 FQGNSA. The CDR3 has 15 residues. J gave up 4 bases and V 3 bases, and 4 bases lay outside the gene matches. The CDR3 loop reads CASSLTSGPYNEQFF. Here the CDR3 DNA reads TGTGCCAGCAGCTTGACTAGCGGCCCTTACAATGAGCAGTTCTTC.

A few counts support this clone. The J gene is TRBJ2-1, the V gene TRBV25-1; D might be TRBD2 (5 bases). V lost 3 bases to trimming and J lost 1 base, with 7 bases between them. CDR3 length equals 14 residues. The germline V gene has CDR1 MGHDK and CDR2 SYGVNS. CDR3 DNA sequence: TGTGCCAGCAGTGACCCGGGATCCTACAATGAGCAGTTCTTC. This encodes CASSDPGSYNEQFF.

This chain links TRBV5-1 with TRBJ1-1, with 11 bases identical to TRBD1. Looked up from germline, CDR1 is SGHRS and CDR2 is YFSETQ. This CDR3 spans 16 amino acids. The junction had 12 bases not matched to a gene; V was cut back by 6 bases and J by 5 bases. The CDR3 DNA reads as TGCGCCAGCAACCCTCGGGACAGGGGGTCGGGAACTGAAGCTTTCTTT. It yields the protein CASNPRDRGSGTEAFF.

This clone showed up just a few times. The CDR3 DNA follows: TGTGCCAGCAGTACGCCGGGACTAGCGACCTACAATGAGCAGTTCTTC. Its translation is CASSTPGLATYNEQFF. V usage is TRBV27 and J usage is TRBJ2-1; TRBD2 aligns across 10 bases. The germline gives CDR1 MNHEY, CDR2 SMNVEV (reference sequence). This CDR3 is 16 amino acids long. With V trimmed by 5 bases and J by 2 bases, 6 bases remained unmatched.

The chain uses TRBV4-2 and TRBJ2-1; 10 nucleotides agree with TRBD1. V lost 0 bases, J lost 5 bases, and 13 bases stayed unmatched. Germline CDR1 is LGHNA and CDR2 is YNFKEQ. The CDR3 is 19 residues long. CDR3: CASSQEQASGQGNNNEQFF. CDR3 bases: TGTGCCAGCAGCCAAGAGCAGGCCTCGGGACAGGGGAATAACAATGAGCAGTTCTTC.

V usage is TRBV3-1 (or the pseudogene TRBV3-2) and J usage is TRBJ1-5; 11 bases agree with TRBD1. The CDR3 contains 15 residues. Per germline, CDR1 LGHDT and CDR2 YNNKEL (reference sequence). The V segment lost 8 bases and the J segment 6 bases; nucleotides outside the gene matches: 9. The CDR3 spells CASGSGTGGSQPQHF. The CDR3, as DNA: TGTGCCAGCGGTTCCGGGACAGGGGGTTCTCAGCCCCAGCATTTT.

The V and J genes are TRBV7-9 and TRBJ1-5, with D uncertain. The V end was cut by 1 base, the J end by 3 bases, with 13 bases between. The CDR3 has 16 residues. In germline, CDR1 is SEHNR, CDR2 FQNEAQ (reference sequence). In nucleotides, the CDR3 is TGTGCCAGCAGCTTAGGGGGAGGGCTTAACAATCAGCCCCAGCATTTT. Translating it yields CASSLGGGLNNQPQHF.

The chain links TRBV4-2 to TRBJ2-5; D possibly corresponds to TRBD1 (5 bases). The germline V gene encodes CDR1 LGHNA and CDR2 YNFKEQ. The CDR3 loop spans 14 amino acids. Trimming stripped 0 bases from V and 9 bases from J, with 14 bases between. The CDR3 here is CASSQDQGIGAQYF. Here the CDR3 DNA reads TGTGCCAGCAGCCAAGATCAGGGAATCGGCGCCCAGTACTTC.

This sequence joins TRBV27 and TRBJ2-7, with 7 bases that match TRBD2. V trimming: 3 bases; J trimming: 7 bases; junction bases outside the gene matches: 9. CDR1 is MNHEY and CDR2 is SMNVEV in the germline V gene (reference sequence). The CDR3 consists of 14 residues. The chain's CDR3 is CASSLSSGVLEQYF. CDR3 coding DNA: TGTGCCAGCAGTTTGTCTAGCGGCGTATTGGAGCAGTACTTC.

This chain links TRBV19 with TRBJ1-2, with TRBD1 matching over 9 bases. Germline V gene data show CDR1 as LNHDA and CDR2 as SQIVND (reference sequence). There are 15 residues in the CDR3. Unmatched junction bases numbered 6, after V lost 5 bases and J lost 2 bases. The CDR3 reads CASSPTTGGNYGYTF. In DNA, the CDR3 is TGTGCCAGTAGTCCGACGACAGGGGGGAACTATGGCTACACCTTC.

This clone has a handful of counts. This chain uses TRBV5-1 with TRBJ2-3; TRBD2 aligns across 7 bases. There are 15 residues in the CDR3. CDR1 is SGHRS and CDR2 is YFSETQ in the germline V gene. The trim removed 2 bases at V and 5 bases at J, leaving 8 bases unmatched. The CDR3 region has the DNA TGCGCCAGCAGCTTAGAGGCGGGAGTTCTAGATACGCAGTATTTT. Translated: CASSLEAGVLDTQYF.

This sequence joins TRBV28 and TRBJ1-6; 8 nucleotides agree with TRBD1. The CDR3 consists of 16 residues. Losses at the gene ends were 6 bases for V and 9 bases for J; bases not matched to a gene: 13. CDR1 is MDHEN, CDR2 SYDVKM, per germline. CDR3 DNA sequence: TGTGCCAGCAGGCCGACCTCCGGGACAGGTCGTTCACCCCTCCACTTT. It translates to CASRPTSGTGRSPLHF.

This chain connects TRBV7-3 to TRBJ1-1; D gene ambiguous. The V end was cut by 3 bases, the J end by 3 bases, with 8 bases between. Germline CDR1 is SGHTA and CDR2 is FQGTGA. The CDR3 is 13 residues long. DNA for the CDR3: TGTGCCAGCAGCTTGAGTCGAGACACTGAAGCTTTCTTT. Protein sequence: CASSLSRDTEAFF.

This clone was detected only once. The V and J genes are TRBV27 and TRBJ1-6; tentatively, D is TRBD1 (5 bases). Germline V gene data show CDR1 as MNHEY and CDR2 as SMNVEV (reference sequence). This CDR3 comprises 15 residues. With 0 bases removed from V and 6 bases from J, the gap between germline ends came to 9 bases. This chain's CDR3 is CASSLSRGGNSPLHF. The CDR3 DNA sequence: TGTGCCAGCAGTTTATCGCGGGGGGGTAATTCACCCCTCCACTTT.

This chain uses TRBV28 with TRBJ2-5, with a tentative D call TRBD1 (7 bases). CDR3 length equals 15 residues. The V end was cut by 3 bases, the J end by 5 bases, with 16 bases between. Germline values: CDR1 MDHEN, CDR2 SYDVKM. CDR3 sequence reads: CASSLEGARRETQYF. The CDR3 DNA follows: TGTGCCAGCAGTTTGGAGGGGGCTCGGCGGGAGACCCAGTACTTC.

This clone was seen only a few times. The chain has TRBV28 and TRBJ2-7; 9 bases align to TRBD1. This CDR3 is 14 amino acids long. Germline values: CDR1 MDHEN, CDR2 SYDVKM. The V and J ends lost 5 bases and 4 bases, in that order; junction bases with no gene match: 6. The CDR3, as DNA: TGTGCCAGCAGTCCCGGGACAGGGAAATACGAGCAGTACTTC. Amino acid sequence: CASSPGTGKYEQYF.

The gene calls are TRBV5-8 and TRBJ2-1; D possibly corresponds to TRBD2 (7 bases). This CDR3 region has 16 residues. Germline loops: CDR1 SGHTS, CDR2 YDEGEE. Between the trimmed V and J ends, which lost 0 bases and 4 bases, there was a span of 14 bases. CDR3 amino acids: CASSLAGRGHYNEQFF. In DNA form, the CDR3 reads TGTGCCAGCAGCTTGGCGGGGAGGGGACATTACAATGAGCAGTTCTTC.

This clone appeared a single time. The chain joins TRBV5-1 to TRBJ2-3; 7 bases agree with TRBD2. This CDR3 comprises 19 residues. Germline assignment: CDR1 SGHRS and CDR2 YFSETQ. V shed 4 bases, J shed 0 bases, and the junction held 17 bases outside the gene matches. The CDR3 DNA follows: TGCGCCAGCAGCGACCCTGAGTGGCGGAGCGGGACTAGCACAGATACGCAGTATTTT. The encoded protein is CASSDPEWRSGTSTDTQYF.

This clone showed up just a few times. The genes are TRBV5-1 and TRBJ2-2; 9 nucleotides line up with TRBD1. V dropped 3 bases and J dropped 8; count of bases not matched to a gene: 5. CDR3 length equals 14 residues. Germline V gene sequence: CDR1 SGHRS, CDR2 YFSETQ. CDR3 loop: CASSSWTGEGELFF. The CDR3 region has the DNA TGCGCCAGCAGCTCCTGGACAGGGGAGGGGGAGCTGTTTTTT.

In this sample, this clone turned up a few times. Relative to the germline gene, one junction end is altered; a read error may explain this. The chain has TRBV2 and TRBJ2-1; 9 bases fit TRBD2. The CDR3 has 13 amino acids. Germline-derived CDR1 and CDR2 are SNHLY and FYNNEI. CDR3 sequence: CASSGEREVHEIF. In nucleotides, the CDR3 is TGTGCCAGCAGTGGAGAGCGGGAGGTTCATGAGATCTTC.

This chain joins TRBV11-2 and TRBJ2-5; 7 bases line up with TRBD1. The CDR3 extends over 13 amino acids. V was pared by 5 bases and J by 5 bases, with 5 bases of the junction left unmatched. Germline loops: CDR1 SGHAT, CDR2 FQNNGV. The CDR3 here is CASSTRDSETQYF. In DNA form, the CDR3 reads TGTGCCAGCAGCACCCGGGACAGTGAGACCCAGTACTTC.

The chain carries TRBV13 and TRBJ2-7; TRBD1 aligns across 11 bases. The V and J ends lost 1 base and 4 bases, in that order; junction bases with no gene match: 3. The CDR3 totals 15 residues. CDR1 and CDR2 (germline): PRHDT, FYEKMQ (reference sequence). The CDR3 region has the DNA TGTGCCAGCAGCTTAGAGGACAGGGGGCAGTACGAGCAGTACTTC. This sequence encodes CASSLEDRGQYEQYF.

The genes are TRBV25-1 and TRBJ2-7; D unclear. V lost 4 bases and J lost 2, with 9 bases in between. CDR1 is MGHDK and CDR2 is SYGVNS in the germline V gene. The CDR3 loop spans 13 amino acids. The CDR3 loop is CASSGGLTYEQYF. CDR3 DNA sequence: TGTGCCAGCAGTGGAGGCCTTACCTACGAGCAGTACTTC.

On this clone itself: Other nucleotide sequences in the sample specify the same CDR3. CDR3 loop: CASSTTGGPTEAFF. CDR3 in DNA: TGTGCCAGCAGCACAACAGGGGGCCCCACTGAAGCTTTCTTT. The V and J genes are TRBV5-6 and TRBJ1-1, with 9 bases aligning to TRBD1. V shed 4 bases and J 4 bases; nucleotides not matched to a gene: 5. Per germline, CDR1 SGHDT and CDR2 YYEEEE. The CDR3 extends over 14 amino acids.